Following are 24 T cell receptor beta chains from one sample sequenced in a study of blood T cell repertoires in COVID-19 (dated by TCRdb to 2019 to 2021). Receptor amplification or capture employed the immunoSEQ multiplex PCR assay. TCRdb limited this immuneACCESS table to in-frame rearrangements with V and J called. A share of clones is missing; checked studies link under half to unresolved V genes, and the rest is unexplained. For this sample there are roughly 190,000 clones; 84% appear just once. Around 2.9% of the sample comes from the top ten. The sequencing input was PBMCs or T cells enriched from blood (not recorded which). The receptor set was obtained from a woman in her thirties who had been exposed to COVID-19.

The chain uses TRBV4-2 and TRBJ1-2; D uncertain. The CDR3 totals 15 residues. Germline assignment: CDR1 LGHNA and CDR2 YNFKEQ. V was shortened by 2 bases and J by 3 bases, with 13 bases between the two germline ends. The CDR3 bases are TGTGCCAGCAGCCAAAGTGGAGGGCTTCACTATGGCTACACCTTC. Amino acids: CASSQSGGLHYGYTF.

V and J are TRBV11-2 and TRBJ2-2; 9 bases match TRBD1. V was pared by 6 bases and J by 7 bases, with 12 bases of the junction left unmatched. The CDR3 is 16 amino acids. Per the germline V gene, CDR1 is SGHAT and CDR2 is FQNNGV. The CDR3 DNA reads TGTGCCAGCAGTCACCCCGGGACAGGGTCGGGCGGGGAGCTGTTTTTT. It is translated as CASSHPGTGSGGELFF.

CDR3 in DNA: TGTGCCAGCAGCCCCTCCCCTATTAATGAGCAGTTCTTC. It specifies CASSPSPINEQFF. The chain uses TRBV11-2 and TRBJ2-1; D is unresolved. Deletions cut 5 bases from V and 7 bases from J, with 12 bases between. Germline V gives CDR1 SGHAT, CDR2 FQNNGV. This CDR3 region has 13 residues. The variable domain in full, with the rest retrieved from reference TRBV11-2 and TRBJ2-1, is EAGVAQSPRYKIIEKRQSVAFWCNPISGHATLYWYQQILGQGPKLLIQFQNNGVVDDSQLPKDRFSAERLKGVDSTLKIQPAKLEDSAVYLCASSPSPINEQFFGPGTRLTVL.

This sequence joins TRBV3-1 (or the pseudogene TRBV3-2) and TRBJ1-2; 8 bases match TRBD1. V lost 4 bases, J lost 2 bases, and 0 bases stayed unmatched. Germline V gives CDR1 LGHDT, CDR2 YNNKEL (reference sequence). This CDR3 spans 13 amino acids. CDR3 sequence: CASSRDRNYGYTF. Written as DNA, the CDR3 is TGTGCCAGCAGCCGGGACAGGAACTATGGCTACACCTTC.

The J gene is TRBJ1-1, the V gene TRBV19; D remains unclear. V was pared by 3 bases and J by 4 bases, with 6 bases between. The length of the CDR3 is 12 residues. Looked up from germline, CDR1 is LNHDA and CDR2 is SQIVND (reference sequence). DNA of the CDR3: TGTGCCAGTAGTATTCGGGGCACTGAAGCTTTCTTT. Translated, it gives CASSIRGTEAFF.

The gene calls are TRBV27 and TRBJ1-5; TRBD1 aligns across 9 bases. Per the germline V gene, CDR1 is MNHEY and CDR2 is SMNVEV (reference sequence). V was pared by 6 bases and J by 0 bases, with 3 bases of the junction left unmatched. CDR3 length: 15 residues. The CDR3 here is CASSRDRASNQPQHF. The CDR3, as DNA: TGTGCCAGCAGCCGGGACAGGGCTAGCAATCAGCCCCAGCATTTT.

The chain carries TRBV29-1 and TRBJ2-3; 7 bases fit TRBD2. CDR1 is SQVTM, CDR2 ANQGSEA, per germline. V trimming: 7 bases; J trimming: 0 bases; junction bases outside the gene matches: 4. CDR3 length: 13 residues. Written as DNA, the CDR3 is TGCAGCGGAAACGGGGGGAGCACAGATACGCAGTATTTT. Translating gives CSGNGGSTDTQYF.

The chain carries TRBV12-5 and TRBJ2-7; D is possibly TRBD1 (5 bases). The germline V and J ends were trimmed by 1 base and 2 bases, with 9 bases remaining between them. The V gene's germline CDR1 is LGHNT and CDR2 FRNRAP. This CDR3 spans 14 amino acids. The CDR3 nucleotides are TGTGCTAGTGGTTTGGGGGGCAGGGCCTACGAGCAGTACTTC. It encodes CASGLGGRAYEQYF.

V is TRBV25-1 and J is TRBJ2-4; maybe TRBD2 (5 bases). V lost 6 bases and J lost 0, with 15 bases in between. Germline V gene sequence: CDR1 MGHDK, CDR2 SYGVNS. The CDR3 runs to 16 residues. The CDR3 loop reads CASSPPGGLAKNIQYF. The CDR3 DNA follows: TGTGCCAGCAGCCCCCCGGGCGGACTAGCCAAAAACATTCAGTACTTC.

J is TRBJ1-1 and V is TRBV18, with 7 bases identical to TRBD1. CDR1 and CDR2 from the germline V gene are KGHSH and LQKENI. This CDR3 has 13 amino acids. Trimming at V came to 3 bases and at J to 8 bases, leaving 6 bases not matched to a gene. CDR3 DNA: TGTGCCAGCTCACCGGGACAGCTATTAGAAGCTTTCTTT. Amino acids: CASSPGQLLEAFF. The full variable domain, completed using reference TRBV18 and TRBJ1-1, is NAGVMQNPRHLVRRRGQEARLRCSPMKGHSHVYWYRQLPEEGLKFMVYLQKENIIDESGMPKERFSAEFPKEGPSILRIQQVVRGDSAAYFCASSPGQLLEAFFGQGTRLTVV.

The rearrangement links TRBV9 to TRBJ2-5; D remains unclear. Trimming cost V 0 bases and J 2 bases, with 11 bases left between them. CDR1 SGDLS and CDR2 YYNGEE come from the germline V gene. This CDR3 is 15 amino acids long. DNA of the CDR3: TGTGCCAGCAGCGTAGGGCCCGCTAGTCAAGAGACCCAGTACTTC. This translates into CASSVGPASQETQYF.

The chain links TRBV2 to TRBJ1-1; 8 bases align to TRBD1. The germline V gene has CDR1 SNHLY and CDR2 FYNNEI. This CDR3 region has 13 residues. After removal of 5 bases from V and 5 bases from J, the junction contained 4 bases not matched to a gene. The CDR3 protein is CASSLQGATEAFF. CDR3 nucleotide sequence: TGTGCCAGCAGTTTGCAGGGGGCGACTGAAGCTTTCTTT.

CDR3 DNA sequence: TGTGCCAGCAGCTTTGGAACAGGGATGAACACTGAAGCTTTCTTT. Its translation is CASSFGTGMNTEAFF. This chain joins TRBV5-6 and TRBJ1-1; a possible D gene is TRBD1 (6 bases). Germline V gene data show CDR1 as SGHDT and CDR2 as YYEEEE. The CDR3 runs to 15 residues. V gave up 2 bases and J gave up 0 bases, with 11 bases separating them.

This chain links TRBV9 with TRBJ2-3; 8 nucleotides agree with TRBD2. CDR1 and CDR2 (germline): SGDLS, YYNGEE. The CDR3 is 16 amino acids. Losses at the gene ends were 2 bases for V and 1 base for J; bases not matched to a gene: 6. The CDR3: CASSVPISGGTDTQYF. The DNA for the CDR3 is TGTGCCAGCAGCGTTCCTATTAGCGGGGGCACAGATACGCAGTATTTT.

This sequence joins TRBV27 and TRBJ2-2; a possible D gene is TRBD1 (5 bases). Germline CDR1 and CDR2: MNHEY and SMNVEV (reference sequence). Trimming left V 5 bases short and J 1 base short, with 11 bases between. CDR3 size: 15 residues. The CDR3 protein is CASSRRTGNTGELFF. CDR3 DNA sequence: TGTGCCAGCAGTCGGAGAACAGGGAACACCGGGGAGCTGTTTTTT.

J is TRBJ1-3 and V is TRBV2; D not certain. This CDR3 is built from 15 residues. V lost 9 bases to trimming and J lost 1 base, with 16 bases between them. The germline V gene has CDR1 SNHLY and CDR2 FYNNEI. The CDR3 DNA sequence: TGTGCCAGTTGGATCGGGGTGTATTCTGGAAACACCATATATTTT. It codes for CASWIGVYSGNTIYF.

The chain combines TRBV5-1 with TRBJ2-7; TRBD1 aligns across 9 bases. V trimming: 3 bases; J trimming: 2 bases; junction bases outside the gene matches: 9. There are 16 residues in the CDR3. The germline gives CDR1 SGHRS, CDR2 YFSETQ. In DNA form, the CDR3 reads TGCGCCAGCAGCTGGACCCCGGGACAGGGCCCCTACGAGCAGTACTTC. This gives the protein CASSWTPGQGPYEQYF.

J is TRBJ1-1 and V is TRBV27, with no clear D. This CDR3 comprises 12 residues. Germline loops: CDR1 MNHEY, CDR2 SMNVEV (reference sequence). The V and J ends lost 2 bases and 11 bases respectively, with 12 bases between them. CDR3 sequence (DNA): TGTGCCAGCAGTTTAGGGCAGCGAGGGGCTTTCTTT. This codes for CASSLGQRGAFF.

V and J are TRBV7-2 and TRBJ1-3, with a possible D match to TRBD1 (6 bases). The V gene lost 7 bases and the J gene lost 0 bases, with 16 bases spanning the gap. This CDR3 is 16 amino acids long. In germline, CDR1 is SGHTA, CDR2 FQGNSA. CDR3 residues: CASTGRGRASGNTIYF. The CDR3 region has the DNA TGTGCCAGCACCGGGAGGGGGAGAGCCTCTGGAAACACCATATATTTT.

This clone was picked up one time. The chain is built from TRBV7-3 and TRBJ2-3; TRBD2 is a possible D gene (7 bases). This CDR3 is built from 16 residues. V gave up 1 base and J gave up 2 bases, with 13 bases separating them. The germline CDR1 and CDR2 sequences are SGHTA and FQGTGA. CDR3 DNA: TGTGCCAGCAGCTTAAGGGGGGGCTCAGTCACAGATACGCAGTATTTT. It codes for CASSLRGGSVTDTQYF.

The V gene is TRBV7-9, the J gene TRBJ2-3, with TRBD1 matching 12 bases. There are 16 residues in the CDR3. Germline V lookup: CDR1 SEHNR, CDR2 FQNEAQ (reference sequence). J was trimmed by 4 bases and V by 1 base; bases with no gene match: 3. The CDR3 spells CASSLGGQGAPDTQYF. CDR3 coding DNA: TGTGCCAGCAGCTTAGGGGGACAGGGGGCTCCAGATACGCAGTATTTT.

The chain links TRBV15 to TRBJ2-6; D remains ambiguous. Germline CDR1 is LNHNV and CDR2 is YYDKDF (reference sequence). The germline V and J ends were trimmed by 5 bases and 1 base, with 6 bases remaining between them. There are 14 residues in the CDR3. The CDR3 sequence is CATSGGSGANVLTF. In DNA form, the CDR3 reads TGTGCCACCAGCGGCGGATCTGGGGCCAACGTCCTGACTTTC.

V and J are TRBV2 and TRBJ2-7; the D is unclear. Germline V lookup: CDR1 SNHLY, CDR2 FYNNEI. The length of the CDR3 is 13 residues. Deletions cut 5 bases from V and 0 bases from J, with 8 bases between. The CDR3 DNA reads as TGTGCCAGCAGTCGAGCCGGCTCCTACGAGCAGTACTTC. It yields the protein CASSRAGSYEQYF. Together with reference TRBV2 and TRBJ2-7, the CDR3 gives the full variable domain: EPEVTQTPSHQVTQMGQEVILRCVPISNHLYFYWYRQILGQKVEFLVSFYNNEISEKSEIFDDQFSVERPDGSNFTLKIRSTKLEDSAMYFCASSRAGSYEQYFGPGTRLTVT.

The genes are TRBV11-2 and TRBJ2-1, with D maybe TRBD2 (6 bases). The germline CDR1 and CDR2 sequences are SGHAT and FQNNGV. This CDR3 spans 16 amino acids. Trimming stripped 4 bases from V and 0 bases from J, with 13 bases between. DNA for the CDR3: TGTGCCAGCAGCTGGGATGACGGGAGCTCCTACAATGAGCAGTTCTTC. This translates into CASSWDDGSSYNEQFF. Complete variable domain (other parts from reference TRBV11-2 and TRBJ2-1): EAGVAQSPRYKIIEKRQSVAFWCNPISGHATLYWYQQILGQGPKLLIQFQNNGVVDDSQLPKDRFSAERLKGVDSTLKIQPAKLEDSAVYLCASSWDDGSSYNEQFFGPGTRLTVL.